A single sample is the source of the 32 T cell receptor beta chains below, sequenced in a study of beta chain features in type 1 diabetes. Expressed TCRB transcripts got sequenced, as all isolated RNA was reverse transcribed. Sequencing was performed with immunoSEQ multiplex PCR; in TCRdb, only in-frame clones are kept and a portion is missing. This table holds 250,000 or so clones, about 30% found once. Sequenced input: central memory CD4+ T cells from blood. The origin of the receptors is a man younger than 45 in good health.

This clone has more than one count but fewer than ten. The chain couples TRBV7-6 to TRBJ2-1; D is unresolved. The germline CDR1 and CDR2 sequences are SGHVS and FNYEAQ. The V and J ends lost 1 base and 4 bases respectively, with 17 bases between them. The CDR3 spans 17 residues. Here the CDR3 reads CASSLDISGSSYNEQFF. CDR3 coding DNA: TGTGCCAGCAGCTTAGATATCTCGGGCAGCTCATACAATGAGCAGTTCTTC.

The rearrangement links TRBV5-1 to TRBJ2-3; 9 positions agree with TRBD2. Per the germline V gene, CDR1 is SGHRS and CDR2 is YFSETQ. The CDR3 is 16 amino acids. Unmatched junction bases numbered 11, after V lost 4 bases and J lost 5 bases. The CDR3 here is CASSLNPSGGQDTQYF. The CDR3 DNA is TGCGCCAGCAGCCTAAATCCCAGCGGGGGGCAAGATACGCAGTATTTT. The whole variable domain, remainder taken from reference TRBV5-1 and TRBJ2-3, is KAGVTQTPRYLIKTRGQQVTLSCSPISGHRSVSWYQQTPGQGLQFLFEYFSETQRNKGNFPGRFSGRQFSNSRSEMNVSTLELGDSALYLCASSLNPSGGQDTQYFGPGTRLTVL.

This chain links TRBV7-9 with TRBJ1-5; 7 bases align to TRBD1. After removal of 4 bases from V and 10 bases from J, the junction contained 13 bases not matched to a gene. In germline, CDR1 is SEHNR, CDR2 FQNEAQ (reference sequence). The CDR3 extends over 15 amino acids. The CDR3 DNA follows: TGTGCCAGCAGCTCCGACAGGGTGGGAGGTCAACCCCAGCATTTT. Protein sequence: CASSSDRVGGQPQHF.

This clone appeared many times. The chain couples TRBV10-3 to TRBJ2-3; D is possibly TRBD2 (7 bases). The CDR3 consists of 15 residues. Germline V gene data show CDR1 as ENHRY and CDR2 as SYGVKD. The V and J ends lost 8 bases and 5 bases respectively, with 20 bases between them. CDR3 in DNA: TGTGCCATCTCCGGGGGGCCATCGGGCATAGATACGCAGTATTTT. Amino acid sequence: CAISGGPSGIDTQYF.

This clone was seen a handful of times. The rearrangement joins TRBV7-9 to TRBJ2-2; D perhaps matches TRBD2 (5 bases). Trimming stripped 5 bases from V and 8 bases from J, with 15 bases between. Germline CDR1 and CDR2: SEHNR and FQNEAQ (reference sequence). The CDR3 is made up of 14 amino acids. The CDR3 DNA is TGTGCCAGCAGCCCCCCCCTAGCAATTGGGGAGCTGTTTTTT. The encoded protein is CASSPPLAIGELFF.

V usage is TRBV9 and J usage is TRBJ2-7; 8 nucleotides line up with TRBD2. V lost 0 bases to trimming and J lost 4 bases; unmatched junction nucleotides: 3. The CDR3 has 14 residues. Per germline, CDR1 SGDLS and CDR2 YYNGEE. CDR3 in amino acids: CASSVETSGYEQYF. CDR3 in DNA: TGTGCCAGCAGCGTAGAAACTAGCGGATACGAGCAGTACTTC. The variable domain in full, completed from reference TRBV9 and TRBJ2-7, reads DSGVTQTPKHLITATGQRVTLRCSPRSGDLSVYWYQQSLDQGLQFLIQYYNGEERAKGNILERFSAQQFPDLHSELNLSSLELGDSALYFCASSVETSGYEQYFGPGTRLTVT.

The CDR3 region is CSVENSGTGLWGYTF. CDR3 bases: TGCAGCGTTGAAAATTCCGGGACAGGGTTATGGGGCTACACCTTC. The chain employs TRBV29-1 and TRBJ1-2; 9 bases line up with TRBD1. Losses at the gene ends were 2 bases for V and 8 bases for J; bases not matched to a gene: 12. The CDR3 runs 15 residues. CDR1 and CDR2 from the germline V gene are SQVTM and ANQGSEA.

Here the CDR3 reads CASSPRTGITEAFF. In DNA form, the CDR3 reads TGTGCCAGCAGCCCCCGGACAGGGATAACTGAAGCTTTCTTT. The chain recombines TRBV11-2 with TRBJ1-1; 8 bases are a match to TRBD1. The length of the CDR3 is 14 residues. V lost 5 bases and J lost 5; bases outside the gene matches: 7. Germline V CDR1 and CDR2: SGHAT, FQNNGV.

This clone appeared a few times. The chain recombines TRBV7-2 with TRBJ2-1; perhaps D is TRBD1 or TRBD2 (5 bases each). Trimming left V 0 bases short and J 7 bases short, with 13 bases between. Germline V CDR1 and CDR2: SGHTA, FQGNSA. The CDR3 totals 15 residues. DNA of the CDR3: TGTGCCAGCAGCTTAGCGGGACCCAATGTGAATGAGCAGTTCTTC. As protein: CASSLAGPNVNEQFF.

This clone was detected only a few times. In DNA form, the CDR3 reads TGTGCCAGCCGACAGGGGGGCGGGGAGACCCAGTACTTC. This translates into CASRQGGGETQYF. V gene TRBV18 combines with J gene TRBJ2-5; 9 bases align to TRBD1. Germline V gene data show CDR1 as KGHSH and CDR2 as LQKENI. V shed 8 bases and J 5 bases; nucleotides not matched to a gene: 6. The CDR3 runs 13 residues.

There are a few counts of this clone. The genes are TRBV30 and TRBJ2-3; no firm D call. The CDR3 consists of 11 residues. Deletions cut 4 bases from V and 5 bases from J, with 7 bases between. The germline gives CDR1 GTSNPN, CDR2 SVGIG (reference sequence). The CDR3 is CAWTTEDTQYF. The CDR3 nucleotides read TGTGCCTGGACCACCGAAGATACGCAGTATTTT.

The CDR3 DNA follows: TGTGCCAGCAGTTCTGACAGGGCCGGGGCGCAGTACTTC. Its protein is CASSSDRAGAQYF. V gene TRBV5-6 combines with J gene TRBJ2-7; TRBD1 agrees at 7 bases. The CDR3 is 13 residues long. Germline V gene data show CDR1 as SGHDT and CDR2 as YYEEEE. V shed 5 bases, J shed 9 bases, and the junction held 11 bases outside the gene matches.

V gene TRBV29-1 combines with J gene TRBJ2-1, with 10 bases identical to TRBD2. The germline gives CDR1 SQVTM, CDR2 ANQGSEA. V shed 4 bases, J shed 8 bases, and the junction held 11 bases outside the gene matches. The CDR3 is 15 residues long. This CDR3 is CSVAGRSSGSDEQFF. CDR3 in DNA: TGCAGCGTTGCTGGGCGGTCTAGCGGGAGCGATGAGCAGTTCTTC.

This clone occurred many times. The chain combines TRBV5-1 with TRBJ2-5; D uncertain. Germline V CDR1 and CDR2: SGHRS, YFSETQ. The germline V and J ends were trimmed by 5 bases and 5 bases, with 10 bases remaining between them. This CDR3 is 12 amino acids long. Here the CDR3 reads CASSRSGETQYF. CDR3 DNA sequence: TGCGCCAGCAGTCGGTCTGGGGAGACCCAGTACTTC.

The rearrangement uses TRBV28 and TRBJ2-7; 9 nucleotides agree with TRBD2. Germline CDR1 reads MDHEN; CDR2 reads SYDVKM. J lost 6 bases, V lost 4 bases, and 10 bases had no gene match. The CDR3 has 15 residues. Written as DNA, the CDR3 is TGTGCCAGCAGTTCGCAGGGACTAGCTCATCTCGAGCAGTACTTC. It is translated as CASSSQGLAHLEQYF. Full variable domain (rest looked up from reference TRBV28 and TRBJ2-7): DVKVTQSSRYLVKRTGEKVFLECVQDMDHENMFWYRQDPGLGLRLIYFSYDVKMKEKGDIPEGYSVSREKKERFSLILESASTNQTSMYLCASSSQGLAHLEQYFGPGTRLTVT.

The chain joins TRBV13 to TRBJ1-3; no reliable D call. The CDR3 has 15 amino acids. V lost 5 bases and J lost 3, with 14 bases in between. Germline assignment: CDR1 PRHDT and CDR2 FYEKMQ (reference sequence). The CDR3 spells CASSPGAGYGNTIYF. CDR3 DNA sequence: TGTGCCAGCAGCCCCGGAGCGGGCTATGGAAACACCATATATTTT.

The rearrangement joins TRBV6-6 to TRBJ2-1; D may be TRBD2 (5 bases). CDR1 and CDR2 (germline): MNHNY, SVGAGI (reference sequence). Between the trimmed V and J ends, which lost 1 base and 5 bases, there was a span of 15 bases. The CDR3 has 16 amino acids. CDR3 nucleotide sequence: TGTGCCAGCAGTTACTTCACGGGGTCCATACACAATGAGCAGTTCTTC. Translated: CASSYFTGSIHNEQFF.

This clone occurred a few times. This chain links TRBV28 with TRBJ2-6; D may be TRBD1 (5 bases). From germline, CDR1 is MDHEN and CDR2 SYDVKM. This CDR3 has 15 residues. Trimming left V 6 bases short and J 4 bases short, with 13 bases between. CDR3 amino acids: CASSSGFAGANVLTF. The DNA for the CDR3 is TGTGCCAGCAGCTCAGGGTTTGCCGGGGCCAACGTCCTGACTTTC.

This clone was counted between two and nine times. Other DNA sequences within the sample encode an identical CDR3. CDR3 sequence reads: CSALDTEAFF. In DNA form, the CDR3 reads TGCAGTGCTTTGGACACTGAAGCTTTCTTT. This chain links TRBV20-1 with TRBJ1-1; D gene uncertain. V was pared by 5 bases and J by 3 bases, with 4 bases between. Germline V gene data show CDR1 as DFQATT and CDR2 as SNEGSKA (reference sequence). The CDR3 has 10 amino acids.

This chain uses TRBV10-3 with TRBJ2-1, with D hard to call. CDR1 is ENHRY and CDR2 is SYGVKD in the germline V gene. Deletions cut 7 bases from V and 0 bases from J, with 7 bases between. This CDR3 has 13 residues. DNA of the CDR3: TGTGCCATCAACACTGGCTCCTACAATGAGCAGTTCTTC. This codes for CAINTGSYNEQFF.

This chain uses TRBV5-1 with TRBJ1-1; maybe TRBD1 (6 bases). The CDR3 is 14 amino acids. Germline loops: CDR1 SGHRS, CDR2 YFSETQ. V was pared by 4 bases and J by 5 bases, with 15 bases between. DNA of the CDR3: TGCGCCAGCAGCCCCCAGGGGAGGGGAACTGAAGCTTTCTTT. Its translation: CASSPQGRGTEAFF.

The chain carries TRBV25-1 and TRBJ2-5; 9 bases fit TRBD2. The J call could be wrong; TRBJ2-7 is a better fit for the DNA end. The CDR3 extends over 14 amino acids. Germline V gives CDR1 MGHDK, CDR2 SYGVNS. CDR3 region: CASREAGGSYEQYF. CDR3 in DNA: TGTGCCAGCAGGGAAGCGGGAGGCTCCTACGAGCAGTACTTC.

Worth noting for this clone: A much larger clone differs by one base, so this may be a read error. The V gene is TRBV7-9, the J gene TRBJ2-1; a weak D match, TRBD2 (6 bases). The V end lost 4 bases, the J end lost 7 bases, and 14 bases lay between the germline ends. This CDR3 is built from 14 residues. Germline-derived CDR1 and CDR2 are SEHNR and FQNEAQ (reference sequence). In DNA, the CDR3 is TGTGCCAGCAGCTCTAGCGAGAAATCGAATGAGCAGTTCTTC. Residues: CASSSSEKSNEQFF.

This chain connects TRBV6-1 to TRBJ1-6; 8 bases map to TRBD1. The CDR3 extends over 15 amino acids. Germline CDR1 is MNHNS and CDR2 is SASEGT. V lost 4 bases, J lost 7 bases, and 6 bases stayed unmatched. DNA for the CDR3: TGTGCCAGCAGTGGGACAGGGTCCTCGAATTCACCCCTCCACTTT. It yields the protein CASSGTGSSNSPLHF.

At least ten counts were recorded for this clone. The J gene is TRBJ1-1, the V gene TRBV30; tentatively, D is TRBD1 (6 bases). The germline V gene encodes CDR1 GTSNPN and CDR2 SVGIG (reference sequence). With 1 base removed from V and 0 bases from J, the gap between germline ends came to 12 bases. The CDR3 totals 15 residues. CDR3 coding DNA: TGTGCCTGGAGTGCACCACGGGACATGAACACTGAAGCTTTCTTT. The encoded protein is CAWSAPRDMNTEAFF.

The chain couples TRBV5-1 to TRBJ2-6; 8 positions match TRBD1. Trimming at V came to 4 bases and at J to 3 bases, leaving 3 bases not matched to a gene. Germline loops: CDR1 SGHRS, CDR2 YFSETQ. CDR3 length: 15 residues. CDR3 sequence (DNA): TGCGCCAGCAGCGTCGGACAGGGTGGGGCCAACGTCCTGACTTTC. Protein sequence: CASSVGQGGANVLTF.

V usage is TRBV5-1 and J usage is TRBJ1-4; D gene ambiguous. CDR3 length equals 14 residues. Trimming shortened V by 1 base and J by 8 bases, and 12 bases separated the two germline ends. Germline loops: CDR1 SGHRS, CDR2 YFSETQ. The CDR3, as DNA: TGCGCCAGCAGCTTGACGGCAGAGCGGGAAAAACTGTTTTTT. This encodes CASSLTAEREKLFF.

The chain has TRBV4-2 and TRBJ1-5, with unresolved D. The CDR3 covers 15 residues. Germline values: CDR1 LGHNA, CDR2 YNFKEQ. The germline V and J ends were trimmed by 0 bases and 0 bases, with 6 bases remaining between them. The CDR3, as DNA: TGTGCCAGCAGCCAAGACTGGGATAGCAATCAGCCCCAGCATTTT. Encoded protein: CASSQDWDSNQPQHF.

The chain carries TRBV6-5 and TRBJ2-7, with D tentatively TRBD2 (5 bases). The ends were cut back, 0 bases at V and 6 bases at J, with 15 bases in the middle. Germline V gene sequence: CDR1 MNHEY, CDR2 SVGAGI. This CDR3 spans 15 amino acids. CDR3 amino acids: CASSYSGVLTGEQYF. The CDR3 bases are TGTGCCAGCAGTTACTCGGGAGTGCTAACGGGCGAGCAGTACTTC.

The chain's CDR3 is CASSSPGGAGETQYF. CDR3 bases: TGTGCCAGCAGCTCCCCGGGGGGAGCTGGAGAGACCCAGTACTTC. This chain uses TRBV6-5 with TRBJ2-5, with 7 bases aligning to TRBD2. The V segment lost 6 bases and the J segment 4 bases; nucleotides outside the gene matches: 11. CDR1 MNHEY and CDR2 SVGAGI come from the germline V gene. The CDR3 is 15 residues long.

J is TRBJ1-1 and V is TRBV18, with D tentatively TRBD1 (5 bases). The V and J ends lost 6 bases and 0 bases respectively, with 5 bases between them. Per the germline V gene, CDR1 is KGHSH and CDR2 is LQKENI. There are 12 residues in the CDR3. For the CDR3, the DNA is TGTGCCAGCTCGGGGGTGAACACTGAAGCTTTCTTT. Protein: CASSGVNTEAFF.

V usage is TRBV5-1 and J usage is TRBJ1-2; D remains unclear. Germline V gives CDR1 SGHRS, CDR2 YFSETQ. This CDR3 contains 13 residues. The V end was cut by 4 bases, the J end by 3 bases, with 10 bases between. The CDR3 loop is CASSQTADYGYTF. The CDR3 DNA sequence: TGCGCCAGCAGCCAGACGGCCGACTATGGCTACACCTTC.